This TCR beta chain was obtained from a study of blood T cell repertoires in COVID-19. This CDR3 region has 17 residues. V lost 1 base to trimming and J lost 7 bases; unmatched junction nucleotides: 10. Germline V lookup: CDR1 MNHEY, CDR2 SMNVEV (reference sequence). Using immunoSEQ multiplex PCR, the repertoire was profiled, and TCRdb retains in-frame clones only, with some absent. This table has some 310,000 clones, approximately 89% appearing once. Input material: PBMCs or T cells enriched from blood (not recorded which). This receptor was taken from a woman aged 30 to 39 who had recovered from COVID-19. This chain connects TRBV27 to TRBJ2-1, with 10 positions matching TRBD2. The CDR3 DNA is TGTGCCAGCAGTTTATTTTCGGCTAGCGGGAGTCGGAATGAGCAGTTCTTC. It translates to CASSLFSASGSRNEQFF.